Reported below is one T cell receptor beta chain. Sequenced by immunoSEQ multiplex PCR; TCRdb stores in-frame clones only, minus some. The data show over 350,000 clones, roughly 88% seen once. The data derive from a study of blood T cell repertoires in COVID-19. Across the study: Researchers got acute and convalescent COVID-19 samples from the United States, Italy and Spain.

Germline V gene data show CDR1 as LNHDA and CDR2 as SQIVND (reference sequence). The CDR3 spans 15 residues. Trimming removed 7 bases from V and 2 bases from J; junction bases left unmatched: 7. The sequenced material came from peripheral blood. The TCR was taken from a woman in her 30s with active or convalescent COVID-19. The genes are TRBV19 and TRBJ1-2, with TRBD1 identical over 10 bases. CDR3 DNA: TGTGCCAGTACCCCGCGGGACAGGGGAAACTATGGCTACACCTTC. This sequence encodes CASTPRDRGNYGYTF.